This TCR beta chain was recorded in a study of shared clonotypes between healthy human individuals. Per the germline V gene, CDR1 is SGHRS and CDR2 is YFSETQ. V shed 3 bases and J shed 11 bases, with 18 bases lying between them. The CDR3 runs to 14 residues. Data came from immunoSEQ multiplex PCR; TCRdb stores just in-frame clones and leaves some out. The sample lists 300,000 or so clones, around 67% occurring once. The source material was memory CD4+ T cells sorted from blood. The subset is: CD45RA-negative fraction. V gene TRBV5-1 combines with J gene TRBJ1-3, with D unclear. The TCR comes from a man younger than 40 in good health. DNA for the CDR3: TGCGCCAGCAGCTCCAATTGGGAAAAACGCGCCATATATTTT. Protein product: CASSSNWEKRAIYF.